This TCR beta chain appears in the sequencing data of a study of T cell responses to AZD1222 COVID-19 vaccine. Findings and limits, study-wide: Only a handful of individuals given AZD1222 were seropositive at baseline. It should be noted that donors were predominantly white British and more often female, and clonal diversity was possibly underestimated.

TCRdb keeps only in-frame clones here, not all; method: immunoSEQ multiplex PCR. The table has fewer than 80,000 clones, about four fifths seen once; the top ten hold approximately 23%. There are a few counts of this clone. Its specificity is unknown. With V trimmed by 7 bases and J by 0 bases, 3 bases remained unmatched. The V gene's germline CDR1 is SNHLY and CDR2 FYNNEI. There are 13 residues in the CDR3. The origin of this receptor is an adult in good health. The sample in question was peripheral blood, obtained on day 0 of MenACWY control vaccination. The gene calls are TRBV2 and TRBJ2-7, with TRBD1 identical over 7 bases. DNA for the CDR3: TGTGCCAGCACTTGGGACAGCTCCTACGAGCAGTACTTC. Its translation: CASTWDSSYEQYF.